The present TCR beta chain was sequenced within a study of regulatory T cells in long-lasting Graves disease. The table lists this clonotype with many counts. In building TCR beta libraries, iRepertoire HTBI primers were used together with Arm-PCR of CDR3 regions. Study processing details: Gene usage covered some 66 TRBV and more than twelve TRBJ segments. TCRdb itself ran the multiplex PCR reads through MiXCR, one entry per CDR3 protein. The V and J calls shown here were made by TCRdb, not taken from the authors' results. The sample records hundreds of thousands of distinct CDR3 sequences, roughly a fifth being singletons. The germline gives CDR1 SGHAT, CDR2 FQNNGV. V was clipped by 4 bases and J by 1 base; unmatched bases: 6. This CDR3 has 17 residues. Time point specified: persistent/refractory GD, antithyroid drugs over 5 years with positive TRAb. There was RNA extracted from PBMCs, and the TCR library was made from it. The authors drew patients from an endocrinology department in Xi'an, China.

The material was peripheral blood mononuclear cells (PBMCs), obtained when the disease was refractory, from a patient treated with antithyroid drugs. The chain combines TRBV11-2 with TRBJ2-7, with 14 bases fitting TRBD2. The origin of this receptor is a female donor with Graves disease. The CDR3 loop reads CASSSGLAGGKSYEQYF. The CDR3, as DNA: TGTGCCAGCAGCTCAGGACTAGCGGGAGGCAAATCCTACGAGCAGTACTTC.